This T cell receptor beta chain was recovered during a study of T-cell memory formation after mild COVID-19. Findings and caveats of the study: Largely, contracting CD4+ clones fell within CM and EM, and contracting CD8+ clones within EMRA.

With 1 base clipped from V and 10 bases from J, the junction kept 4 bases outside the gene matches. Germline V gives CDR1 LGHNA, CDR2 YNFKEQ. The CDR3 loop spans 14 amino acids. In this sample, this clonotype turned up once. As yet, its antigen is unknown. cDNA libraries for TCR alpha and TCR beta, carrying sample barcodes and UMIs, came from 5'RACE with constant-segment primers. Each CDR3 protein is one row after TCRdb ran MiXCR on the 5' RACE reads. The table records around 200,000 distinct CDR3 sequences, around 18% of them present only once. The source is a man between 18 and 29 years old who had mild COVID-19 (a few samples of this study predate the infection). Cell type and time point are not known. The J gene is TRBJ1-4, the V gene TRBV4-2, with TRBD1 matching 9 bases. The material sequenced was PBMCs or a T cell subset sorted from them (not recorded which). CDR3 nucleotide sequence: TGTGCCAGCAGCCAAGGACAGGGGGGCGGAAAACTGTTTTTT. Its translation is CASSQGQGGGKLFF.